The 9 T cell receptor beta chains presented below share a single source sample, sequenced in a study of T cells in Graves' hyperthyroidism and ophthalmopathy. It was RNA transcripts that yielded the amplified TCR beta CDR3 regions. The TCR CDR3 was amplified in a first-round RT-PCR using the HTBI primer set. TCRdb processed the multiplex PCR reads anew with MiXCR; each CDR3 protein has one entry. Among some 490,000 distinct CDR3 sequences listed, 20% to 25% were seen once. What was sequenced was blood. These receptors were collected from a woman in her 70s with Graves' ophthalmopathy.

This clonotype was observed many times. The chain joins TRBV29-1 to TRBJ1-1, with a tentative D call TRBD1 (5 bases). The CDR3 has 13 residues. Trimming took off 1 base at V and 3 bases at J, with 9 bases between the two ends. Per the germline V gene, CDR1 is SQVTM and CDR2 is ANQGSEA. The CDR3 DNA reads TGCAGCGTTGAAGCAGGGCTTTACACTGAAGCTTTCTTT. This sequence encodes CSVEAGLYTEAFF.

This clonotype has only a few counts. The chain links TRBV6-2 or TRBV6-3 to TRBJ2-2, with 8 bases identical to TRBD1. Germline V lookup: CDR1 MNHEY, CDR2 SVGEGT. V lost 7 bases, J lost 7 bases, and 8 bases stayed unmatched. CDR3 length: 14 residues. CDR3 residues: CASTVDRGGGELFF. For the CDR3, the DNA is TGTGCCAGCACCGTTGACAGGGGCGGCGGGGAGCTGTTTTTT.

The table lists this clonotype with a few counts. The chain has TRBV12-5 and TRBJ2-3, with TRBD2 matching 10 bases. The CDR3 extends over 16 amino acids. Germline V gene data show CDR1 as LGHNT and CDR2 as FRNRAP. V lost 2 bases to trimming and J lost 2 bases; unmatched junction nucleotides: 4. The CDR3, as DNA: TGTGCTAGTGGTTTGCCCACTAGCGGGGTCACAGATACGCAGTATTTT. Its protein product is CASGLPTSGVTDTQYF.

This clonotype was found a few times. The CDR3 DNA reads as TGTGCCAGCAGTGTAAGCGGGAGAAACGAGCAGTACTTC. It codes for CASSVSGRNEQYF. The chain uses TRBV7-6 and TRBJ2-7; TRBD2 agrees at 8 bases. V dropped 6 bases and J dropped 5; count of bases not matched to a gene: 6. The CDR3 runs 13 residues. The germline V gene has CDR1 SGHVS and CDR2 FNYEAQ.

V and J are TRBV12-3 or TRBV12-4 and TRBJ2-2; D ambiguous. The CDR3 length is 14 residues. Trimming shortened V by 6 bases and J by 5 bases, and 13 bases separated the two germline ends. The CDR3 sequence: CASSTRPGTGELFF. CDR3 DNA sequence: TGTGCCAGCAGCACCCGACCCGGAACCGGGGAGCTGTTTTTT.

The J gene is TRBJ2-5, the V gene TRBV6-1; 7 positions match TRBD2. Germline V lookup: CDR1 MNHNS, CDR2 SASEGT. With V trimmed by 5 bases and J by 4 bases, 4 bases remained unmatched. The CDR3 has 13 amino acids. This CDR3 is CASSRPSGETQYF. CDR3 nucleotide sequence: TGTGCCAGCAGTAGACCTAGCGGAGAGACCCAGTACTTC.

This clonotype has a handful of counts. The J gene is TRBJ2-1, the V gene TRBV9; 7 bases agree with TRBD2. J was trimmed by 4 bases and V by 3 bases; bases with no gene match: 13. The CDR3 runs to 17 residues. CDR1 and CDR2 from the germline V gene are SGDLS and YYNGEE. CDR3 in amino acids: CASSALGGRDGYNEQFF. For the CDR3, the DNA is TGTGCCAGCAGCGCCCTGGGAGGGCGGGACGGGTACAATGAGCAGTTCTTC.

This clonotype was counted ten times or more. The V call is TRBV12-3 or TRBV12-4, the J call TRBJ2-3; 7 bases match TRBD2. The CDR3 is 14 residues long. Germline trimming cut 2 bases from V and 4 bases from J; bases unmatched to any gene: 3. The CDR3 DNA reads TGTGCCAGCAGTTTAACGGGAGGTTCAGATACGCAGTATTTT. Translation gives CASSLTGGSDTQYF.

The CDR3 sequence is CASSPGGQGYEKLFF. The CDR3 DNA sequence: TGTGCCAGCAGTCCAGGGGGACAGGGCTATGAAAAACTGTTTTTT. The chain carries TRBV28 and TRBJ1-4; 9 nucleotides line up with TRBD1. Trimming at V came to 5 bases and at J to 6 bases, leaving 7 bases not matched to a gene. The CDR3 is 15 amino acids. CDR1 MDHEN and CDR2 SYDVKM come from the germline V gene.